These 7 T cell receptor beta chains came from one sample sequenced in a study of graft-versus-host responses after intestinal transplantation. Graft tissue processing released intraepithelial and lamina propria lymphocytes. Assay: immunoSEQ multiplex PCR; the TCRdb copy retains only in-frame clones and omits some. Of about 14,000 clones in the sample, roughly 82% were seen once. The material was ileum tissue, obtained just under 28 days after intestinal transplant. Receptors were obtained from a human patient who received an intestinal transplant, so some T cells may come from the graft donor.

V usage is TRBV4-2 and J usage is TRBJ1-5; D perhaps matches TRBD1 (5 bases). Germline V gene sequence: CDR1 LGHNA, CDR2 YNFKEQ. V was trimmed by 3 bases and J by 0 bases, leaving 15 bases between them. The CDR3 spans 17 residues. The CDR3, as DNA: TGTGCCAGCAGCCAGGAGCAGGGCGGCCATAGCAATCAGCCCCAGCATTTT. Its protein product is CASSQEQGGHSNQPQHF.

The V and J genes are TRBV6-4 and TRBJ2-5, with 12 bases that match TRBD2. This CDR3 comprises 15 residues. V gave up 3 bases and J gave up 2 bases; unmatched junction bases: 1. Per germline, CDR1 MRHNA and CDR2 SNTAGT. DNA for the CDR3: TGTGCCAGCAGTGAAACTAGCGGGGGGCAAGAGACCCAGTACTTC. This sequence encodes CASSETSGGQETQYF.

This clone has just a few counts. This chain links TRBV7-9 with TRBJ1-2; 7 bases line up with TRBD1. The CDR3 runs to 14 residues. Per germline, CDR1 SEHNR and CDR2 FQNEAQ (reference sequence). The trim removed 6 bases at V and 1 base at J, leaving 5 bases unmatched. CDR3 loop: CASRGTDRNYGYTF. The CDR3 DNA follows: TGTGCCAGCAGAGGGACAGATCGTAACTATGGCTACACCTTC.

The rearrangement uses TRBV9 and TRBJ2-1, with 11 nucleotides matching TRBD1. After removal of 4 bases from V and 15 bases from J, the junction contained 12 bases not matched to a gene. The CDR3 has 14 amino acids. Germline V CDR1 and CDR2: SGDLS, YYNGEE. CDR3 sequence (DNA): TGTGCCAGCAGCCAAACCGGGACAGGGGGTCTTCCGTTCTTC. The encoded protein is CASSQTGTGGLPFF. The complete variable domain, with remaining parts taken from reference TRBV9 and TRBJ2-1, reads DSGVTQTPKHLITATGQRVTLRCSPRSGDLSVYWYQQSLDQGLQFLIQYYNGEERAKGNILERFSAQQFPDLHSELNLSSLELGDSALYFCASSQTGTGGLPFFGPGTRLTVL.

The J gene is TRBJ2-7, the V gene TRBV5-8, with a possible D match to TRBD2 (6 bases). The CDR3 loop spans 12 amino acids. Trimming pared 3 bases from V and 7 bases from J, leaving 11 bases between. Germline values: CDR1 SGHTS, CDR2 YDEGEE. The CDR3 sequence: CASSWGRGEQYV. CDR3 DNA: TGTGCCAGCAGCTGGGGCCGGGGGGAGCAGTACGTC.

The gene calls are TRBV4-1 and TRBJ1-2; 8 bases line up with TRBD1. This CDR3 comprises 15 residues. With V trimmed by 1 base and J by 4 bases, 5 bases remained unmatched. Germline V gene lookup returns CDR1 MGHRA and CDR2 YSYEKL. The CDR3 loop is CASSQGTGKGYGYTF. The CDR3 DNA is TGCGCCAGCAGCCAAGGGACAGGGAAGGGCTATGGCTACACCTTC.

Points on this clone: The junction departs from germline at one end; a sequencing error may be responsible. The chain uses TRBV7-7 and TRBJ2-3; D not resolved. CDR3 size: 15 residues. Germline V gives CDR1 SSHAT, CDR2 FNYEAQ (reference sequence). The chain's CDR3 is CASSLAFSNTDTQYF. The CDR3 DNA reads TGTGCTAGCAGCTTGGCCTTCTCGAACACAGATACGCAGTATTTT.